The entry that follows covers one T cell receptor (beta chain) sequence. Its antigen remains unknown. The CDR3 runs 16 residues. From germline, CDR1 is MNHNY and CDR2 SVGAGI (reference sequence). V dropped 4 bases and J dropped 0 bases, with 16 bases sitting between them. Reverse transcribing all isolated RNA meant expressed TCRB transcripts were sequenced. Here immunoSEQ multiplex PCR was the method, and the copy in TCRdb shows in-frame clones only, minus some. Here the sample spans 53,000 or so clones, about 60% being singletons. The data stem from a study of beta chain features in type 1 diabetes. General study findings and limits: Across all four CD4+ subsets, people with type 1 diabetes showed modestly shorter TCRB CDR3s. Resolution of whether HLA type affects TCRB rearrangement was not achieved here.

The sample consisted of stem cell memory CD4+ T cells from blood. The V and J genes are TRBV6-6 and TRBJ2-7, with TRBD2 as a possible D gene (6 bases). The TCR was taken from a woman aged 25-40 years with type 1 diabetes. CDR3 sequence (DNA): TGTGCCAGCAGTTTCCCCGGGCGGCGGGACTCCTACGAGCAGTACTTC. Amino acid sequence: CASSFPGRRDSYEQYF.